This TCR beta chain comes out of a study of OX40 agonist ivuxolimab in advanced cancers. General observations from the study: The antigens recognized by the expanded peripheral T cells, that is their antigen specificity, were not determined. More expanded clones were seen, on average, in CD8+ T cells than in CD4+.

In the case of this clone: Its specificity is not known.

Germline lookup yields CDR1 MNHEY and CDR2 SVGAGI. V was trimmed by 10 bases and J by 0 bases, leaving 10 bases between them. The CDR3 has 12 residues. Autoimmune disease history or systemic immunosuppression led to patient exclusion. Only in-frame clones appear in the TCRdb table, and some are missing; sequencing was by immunoSEQ multiplex PCR. The sample lists around 150,000 clones, 90% occurring once. The sequence was obtained from an adult with an advanced solid tumor such as melanoma, head and neck, liver or kidney cancer. Sequenced material: CD4+ or CD8+ T cells sorted from blood, taken in a trial of the OX40 agonist ivuxolimab. V usage is TRBV6-5 and J usage is TRBJ2-7; D might be TRBD1 (5 bases). This chain's CDR3 is CATRQSSYEQYF. The CDR3 DNA is TGTGCCACCCGACAGAGCTCCTACGAGCAGTACTTC.